The source of this TCR beta chain is a study of blood T cell repertoires in COVID-19. For the study at large: Researchers got acute and convalescent COVID-19 samples from the United States, Italy and Spain. The analysed material was cDNA or gDNA that came from T cells, B-cell-depleted T cells, or PBMCs.

This CDR3 contains 19 residues. The J segment lost 9 bases and the V segment lost 4 bases, leaving 22 bases of the junction unmatched. Germline-derived CDR1 and CDR2 are LGHDT and YNNKEL (reference sequence). As handled by the study authors: Quantification of nucleated cells was approximated via reference gene primer amplification. TCRdb's copy holds only in-frame clones and misses some; the assay was immunoSEQ multiplex PCR. V, J and clone size derive from that table, while D and trimming were established from the DNA sequence. The table has 200,000 to 300,000 clones, around 84% seen once. This TCR was sampled from a man aged 55-75 years with acute or convalescent COVID-19. The material sequenced was peripheral blood. The V call is TRBV3-1 (or the pseudogene TRBV3-2), the J call TRBJ2-5; the match to TRBD1 covers 11 bases. The CDR3 nucleotides are TGTGCCAGCAGCCCTTTGGACAGGGGGCGCCGATGGTCCCAAGGTGCCCAGTACTTC. It codes for CASSPLDRGRRWSQGAQYF.